Listed below are T cell receptor beta chains from one sample, sequenced in a study of blood T cells in healthy people across ages. TCRdb redid the calling of the 5' RACE reads with MiXCR, one entry per CDR3 protein. The sample consists of 1.8 million or so distinct CDR3 sequences, about two fifths of them appearing once. The sample comprised blood. These receptors all come from a human donor in good health. Both conserved end residues are part of each CDR3. The D gene is left open where the match is weak. Size tells how often a clone was seen (once, few, many) or the class of an expanded clone, and some rows leave it out.

D gene	J gene	V gene	clone size	CDR3 protein	CDR3 DNA
TRBD1	TRBJ2-7	TRBV20-1	once	CSAREGTGGPPSYEQYF	TGCAGTGCTAGAGAAGGGACAGGGGGCCCTCCCTCCTACGAGCAGTACTTC
TRBD1	TRBJ1-2	TRBV12-3/TRBV12-4	NA	CASSLERTGDGYTF	TGTGCCAGCAGTTTAGAACGGACAGGGGATGGCTACACCTTC
NA	TRBJ2-1	TRBV11-2	NA	CASSLASLTPPFANNEQFF	TGTGCCAGCAGCTTAGCGTCTCTGACTCCCCCCTTCGCTAACAATGAGCAGTTCTTC
NA	TRBJ1-2	TRBV6-2/TRBV6-3	few	CASTPPRRAYYGYTF	TGTGCCAGCACTCCGCCTCGCAGGGCCTACTATGGCTACACCTTC
TRBD1	TRBJ1-2	TRBV5-5	NA	CASSPNSATGIYGYTF	TGTGCCAGCAGCCCGAATTCCGCGACAGGGATCTATGGCTACACCTTC
NA	TRBJ2-7	TRBV5-1	NA	CASSQEELGFEGYEQYF	TGCGCCAGCAGCCAGGAAGAACTAGGATTCGAAGGCTACGAGCAGTACTTC
NA	TRBJ1-2	TRBV27	NA	CASKTRERSGYTF	TGTGCCAGCAAGACAAGGGAAAGGAGTGGCTACACCTTC
NA	TRBJ2-3	TRBV11-2	NA	CANSQGTGGSTDTQYF	TGTGCCAACAGCCAGGGGACGGGGGGAAGCACAGATACGCAGTATTTT
NA	TRBJ2-3	TRBV24-1	NA	CATSDPVRVRTDTQYF	TGTGCCACCAGTGACCCCGTACGGGTTCGCACAGATACGCAGTATTTT
NA	TRBJ2-5	TRBV29-1	few	CSAPVGGQETQYF	TGCAGCGCCCCAGTAGGTGGCCAAGAGACCCAGTACTTC
TRBD2	TRBJ2-1	TRBV3-1	once	CASSQMTSGAKKFF	TGTGCCAGCAGCCAGATGACTAGCGGCGCCAAGAAGTTCTTC
NA	TRBJ2-3	TRBV10-3	few	CAISEIQPEGDTQYF	TGTGCCATCAGTGAGATACAGCCAGAAGGGGATACGCAGTATTTT
NA	TRBJ2-1	TRBV5-1	few	CASSLLQGPFNEQFF	TGCGCCAGCAGCTTGTTACAGGGCCCTTTCAATGAGCAGTTCTTC
TRBD2	TRBJ2-3	TRBV6-2/TRBV6-3	NA	CASSSRGGLADTQYF	TGTGCCAGCAGTTCGCGGGGGGGCCTCGCAGATACGCAGTATTTT
NA	TRBJ2-1	TRBV14	NA	CASSQGWGIYNERFF	TGTGCCAGCAGCCAAGGTTGGGGAATCTACAATGAGCGGTTCTTC
NA	TRBJ2-1	TRBV6-2/TRBV6-3	few	CAIKPRGQYNEQFF	TGTGCCATCAAGCCCCGCGGACAGTACAATGAGCAGTTCTTC
TRBD2	TRBJ2-1	TRBV20-1	few	CSARRLGGRHEQFF	TGCAGTGCTAGAAGATTGGGAGGGCGTCATGAGCAGTTCTTC
NA	TRBJ2-4	TRBV12-5	NA	CASGLRMGVEQYF	TGTGCTAGTGGTTTGAGGATGGGGGTTGAGCAGTACTTC
NA	TRBJ1-5	TRBV2	few	CASSADEQPQHF	TGTGCCAGCAGTGCGGACGAGCAGCCCCAGCATTTT
NA	TRBJ2-1	TRBV27	NA	CASSLDTSSYNEQFF	TGTGCCAGCAGTTTGGACACGAGCTCCTACAATGAGCAGTTCTTC
TRBD1	TRBJ1-2	TRBV15	many	CATSRGQGVGYGYTF	TGTGCCACCAGCAGAGGACAGGGGGTAGGGTATGGCTACACCTTC
NA	TRBJ1-1	TRBV3-1	once	CASTEIPGGNTEAFF	TGTGCCAGCACTGAAATTCCCGGGGGGAACACTGAAGCTTTCTTT
TRBD1	TRBJ2-7	TRBV4-1	NA	CASSQNSGTGRTYEQYF	TGCGCCAGCAGCCAAAACTCCGGGACAGGGCGTACCTACGAGCAGTACTTC
NA	TRBJ2-1	TRBV4-2	few	CASSQAGVDYNEQFF	TGTGCCAGCAGCCAAGCCGGTGTCGATTACAATGAGCAGTTCTTC
NA	TRBJ2-5	TRBV7-2	NA	CASSWTGTPASGTQYF	TGTGCCAGCAGCTGGACCGGGACACCGGCCTCCGGGACCCAGTACTTC
NA	TRBJ1-4	TRBV5-1	few	CASSLNRQAANEKLFF	TGCGCCAGCAGCCTCAACCGGCAGGCCGCTAATGAAAAACTGTTTTTT
NA	TRBJ2-5	TRBV29-1	many	CSGYREETQYF	TGCAGCGGTTACAGGGAAGAGACCCAGTACTTC
NA	TRBJ2-4	TRBV11-2	NA	CACGTGPGNIQYF	TGTGCCTGCGGTACAGGGCCAGGGAACATTCAGTACTTC
TRBD2	TRBJ2-1	TRBV20-1	NA	CSAETSGGFITRGLIRQFF	TGCAGTGCAGAGACTAGCGGGGGATTTATCACTAGGGGTTTAATTCGGCAGTTCTTC
TRBD1	TRBJ2-7	TRBV4-3	NA	CASSPTEGQGSYEQYF	TGCGCCAGCAGCCCAACGGAAGGACAGGGTAGTTACGAGCAGTACTTC
TRBD2	TRBJ2-1	TRBV20-1	NA	CSAIGLAGGIEQFF	TGCAGTGCTATAGGACTAGCGGGGGGGATTGAGCAGTTCTTC
NA	TRBJ2-3	TRBV7-2	NA	CASSFVSGLGDTQYF	TGTGCCAGCAGCTTCGTCTCGGGGTTGGGAGATACGCAGTATTTT
TRBD2	TRBJ2-3	TRBV9	few	CASSDPLVGGKKTDTQYF	TGTGCTAGCAGCGACCCCTTGGTGGGAGGGAAAAAGACAGATACGCAGTATTTT
TRBD1	TRBJ2-1	TRBV28	NA	CASRRDRGTVKDEQFF	TGTGCCAGCAGAAGGGACAGGGGAACAGTCAAGGATGAGCAGTTCTTC
TRBD1	TRBJ2-4	TRBV7-9	many	CASSSWTGAKNIQYF	TGTGCCAGCAGCTCCTGGACAGGGGCCAAAAACATTCAGTACTTC
TRBD2	TRBJ2-3	TRBV11-2	once	CVSSLVGGGPDTQYF	TGTGTCAGCAGCTTAGTCGGGGGGGGGCCCGATACGCAGTATTTT
NA	TRBJ2-7	TRBV5-1	few	CASSSQGSGVEQYF	TGCGCCAGCAGCTCACAGGGAAGTGGCGTCGAGCAGTACTTC
NA	TRBJ2-7	TRBV30	NA	CAWQGSPPYEQYF	TGTGCCTGGCAGGGGAGCCCTCCCTACGAGCAGTACTTC
TRBD1	TRBJ1-2	TRBV5-1	few	CASSHDGGQGSPYGYTF	TGCGCCAGCAGCCACGACGGCGGACAGGGCTCTCCCTATGGCTACACCTTC
NA	TRBJ2-4	TRBV4-1	NA	CASSQALPGQNIQYF	TGCGCCAGCAGCCAGGCACTTCCGGGACAAAACATTCAGTACTTC
TRBD2	TRBJ2-4	TRBV7-2	NA	CASSGPKLLAGKQYF	TGTGCCAGCAGCGGGCCGAAATTACTAGCGGGGAAGCAGTACTTC
NA	TRBJ1-1	TRBV5-1	many	CASSLSLDTEAFF	TGCGCCAGCAGCTTGTCGTTGGACACTGAAGCTTTCTTT
NA	TRBJ1-4	TRBV4-2	NA	CASSQSPHGNEKLFF	TGTGCCAGCAGCCAAAGTCCTCATGGAAATGAAAAACTGTTTTTT
NA	TRBJ2-5	TRBV4-1	NA	CASSQNHGEETQYF	TGCGCCAGCAGTCAGAATCACGGGGAAGAGACCCAGTACTTC
NA	TRBJ1-5	TRBV20-1	few	CSANTRIGQPQHF	TGCAGTGCGAATACCCGTATTGGTCAGCCCCAGCATTTT
NA	TRBJ2-7	TRBV9	NA	CASSVASSLPYEQYF	TGTGCCAGCAGCGTAGCGTCTAGCCTTCCTTACGAGCAGTACTTC
NA	TRBJ2-1	TRBV29-1	few	CSVEDVESAYNEQFF	TGCAGCGTTGAAGATGTGGAGTCGGCCTACAATGAGCAGTTCTTC
NA	TRBJ2-3	TRBV7-8	NA	CASSLLDGGGGRTDTQYF	TGTGCCAGCAGCCTCCTGGACGGTGGGGGGGGGCGCACAGATACGCAGTATTTT
TRBD1	TRBJ2-2	TRBV14	NA	CASSQWTGNTGELFF	TGTGCCAGCAGCCAGTGGACAGGGAACACCGGGGAGCTGTTTTTT
NA	TRBJ1-1	TRBV2	few	CASSEVTTGTEAFF	TGTGCCAGCAGTGAAGTGACTACGGGGACTGAAGCTTTCTTT
NA	TRBJ2-7	TRBV4-3	many	CASSQDRQSYEQYF	TGCGCCAGCAGCCAAGATCGGCAGTCCTACGAGCAGTACTTC
TRBD1	TRBJ2-7	TRBV4-3	NA	CASSQDRTGSEAPYEQYF	TGCGCCAGCAGCCAAGACCGGACAGGGAGTGAGGCCCCCTACGAGCAGTACTTC
NA	TRBJ2-3	TRBV9	few	CASSSGGGGHTQYF	TGTGCCAGCAGCTCTGGGGGGGGCGGACATACGCAGTATTTT
NA	TRBJ1-1	TRBV4-3	NA	CASSQEAGAGPLNTEAFF	TGCGCCAGCAGCCAAGAAGCCGGGGCGGGTCCCCTAAACACTGAAGCTTTCTTT
TRBD2	TRBJ2-1	TRBV4-2	NA	CASSQAAGGQYNEQFF	TGTGCCAGCAGCCAAGCCGCGGGGGGACAATACAATGAGCAGTTCTTC